This entry lists 19 T cell receptor beta chains sequenced from one sample in a study of control samples from healthy donors and cancer patients. TCRdb's table, derived via immunoSEQ multiplex PCR, lists solely in-frame clones and lacks some. Found here are about 160,000 clones, 70% to 90% of them singletons; the top ten hold approximately 12%. Sequenced sample: blood. Receptors originate from a man aged 25 to 40 in good health.

The V call is TRBV9, the J call TRBJ1-1; D gene ambiguous. The V and J ends lost 0 bases and 0 bases respectively, with 9 bases between them. This CDR3 is 15 amino acids long. Germline-derived CDR1 and CDR2 are SGDLS and YYNGEE. CDR3 protein: CASSVAPVLNTEAFF. CDR3 DNA sequence: TGTGCCAGCAGCGTAGCTCCGGTGCTGAACACTGAAGCTTTCTTT.

Comments on this clone: Other nucleotide sequences from this sample produce the same CDR3. The V call is TRBV6-2 or TRBV6-3, the J call TRBJ2-5; no clear D. V dropped 2 bases and J dropped 5 bases, with 6 bases sitting between them. The CDR3 contains 12 residues. The germline V gene has CDR1 MNHEY and CDR2 SVGEGT. The CDR3 DNA sequence: TGTGCCAGCAGTTACAGCCGTGAGACCCAGTACTTC. Translated: CASSYSRETQYF.

The V and J genes are TRBV5-4 and TRBJ1-4; maybe TRBD1 (6 bases). CDR3 size: 15 residues. V lost 7 bases and J lost 0, with 13 bases in between. Germline CDR1 is SGHNT and CDR2 is YYREEE (reference sequence). The CDR3 loop reads CASSDRYATNEKLFF. The CDR3 coding sequence is TGTGCCAGCTCGGACAGATATGCAACTAATGAAAAACTGTTTTTT.

This chain uses TRBV5-1 with TRBJ2-1, with D perhaps TRBD2 (7 bases). Looked up from germline, CDR1 is SGHRS and CDR2 is YFSETQ. The V gene lost 2 bases and the J gene lost 9 bases, with 15 bases spanning the gap. There are 14 residues in the CDR3. CDR3 loop: CASSLRGAGGEQFF. In DNA, the CDR3 is TGCGCCAGCAGCTTACGGGGGGCCGGCGGTGAGCAGTTCTTC.

The chain is built from TRBV7-2 and TRBJ1-1, with D uncertain. This CDR3 is 14 amino acids long. Germline CDR1 and CDR2: SGHTA and FQGNSA. Trimming cost V 7 bases and J 0 bases, with 12 bases left between them. In DNA, the CDR3 is TGTGCCAGCAACCGGGGAGGGTTGAACACTGAAGCTTTCTTT. It is translated as CASNRGGLNTEAFF.

The rearrangement links TRBV30 to TRBJ1-4; D not resolved. Trimming stripped 0 bases from V and 10 bases from J, with 6 bases between. Germline CDR1 and CDR2: GTSNPN and SVGIG (reference sequence). This CDR3 region has 11 residues. CDR3 in amino acids: CAWSVSSKLFF. Here the CDR3 DNA reads TGTGCCTGGAGTGTATCCTCAAAACTGTTTTTT.

The gene calls are TRBV11-2 and TRBJ1-6; D ambiguous. The CDR3 is 16 amino acids. Germline CDR1 and CDR2: SGHAT and FQNNGV. Trimming pared 5 bases from V and 6 bases from J, leaving 17 bases between. CDR3 sequence (DNA): TGTGCCAGCAGCCTCGACGAGGGTCACATTAATTCACCCCTCCACTTT. Amino acids: CASSLDEGHINSPLHF.

The chain employs TRBV4-1 and TRBJ2-2; no clear D. CDR3 length: 13 amino acids. Germline values: CDR1 MGHRA, CDR2 YSYEKL. Trimming left V 4 bases short and J 5 bases short, with 8 bases between. This CDR3 is CASSPMATGELFF. The CDR3 nucleotides are TGCGCCAGCAGCCCCATGGCAACCGGGGAGCTGTTTTTT.

The chain joins TRBV7-2 to TRBJ1-3; unclear D gene. CDR3 size: 14 residues. Trimming left V 7 bases short and J 4 bases short, with 14 bases between. The V gene's germline CDR1 is SGHTA and CDR2 FQGNSA. In nucleotides, the CDR3 is TGTGCCAGCACCTCGGCCGGACGGGGAAACACCATATATTTT. Protein sequence: CASTSAGRGNTIYF.

This chain connects TRBV14 to TRBJ1-1, with a tentative D call TRBD1 (5 bases). CDR1 is SGHDN, CDR2 FVKESK, per germline. The CDR3 covers 13 residues. V was pared by 5 bases and J by 5 bases, with 12 bases between. The chain's CDR3 is CASSWGGNTEAFF. The DNA of the CDR3 is TGTGCCAGCAGCTGGGGGGGTAATACTGAAGCTTTCTTT.

The genes are TRBV12-3 or TRBV12-4 and TRBJ1-6; D ambiguous. The V and J ends lost 2 bases and 7 bases respectively, with 3 bases between them. The CDR3 has 12 amino acids. CDR3 region: CASSLSNSPLHF. In DNA form, the CDR3 reads TGTGCCAGCAGTTTAAGCAATTCACCCCTCCACTTT.

The chain uses TRBV4-1 and TRBJ2-7; the D gene is possibly TRBD1 (6 bases). The CDR3 totals 17 residues. Germline-derived CDR1 and CDR2 are MGHRA and YSYEKL. V dropped 0 bases and J dropped 2 bases, with 17 bases sitting between them. The CDR3 nucleotides are TGCGCCAGCAGCCAAGATTTGGTGCACAGGGCGGCCTACGAGCAGTACTTC. Translated: CASSQDLVHRAAYEQYF.

This clone was observed once. The V and J genes are TRBV7-3 and TRBJ2-7, with 16 bases that match TRBD2. The CDR3 totals 16 residues. The V gene's germline CDR1 is SGHTA and CDR2 FQGTGA. V was clipped by 2 bases and J by 7 bases; unmatched bases: 5. In DNA, the CDR3 is TGTGCCAGCAGCTTAGGGACTAGCGGGAGGGCATATGAGCAGTACTTC. This sequence encodes CASSLGTSGRAYEQYF.

V gene TRBV7-3 combines with J gene TRBJ1-3; D perhaps matches TRBD1 (6 bases). V was cut by 1 base and J by 1 base, with 14 bases left in between. CDR1 is SGHTA and CDR2 is FQGTGA in the germline V gene. This CDR3 contains 17 residues. CDR3 residues: CASSLKGPGASGNTIYF. The CDR3 DNA follows: TGTGCCAGCAGCTTAAAGGGACCGGGGGCATCTGGAAACACCATATATTTT.

This chain uses TRBV12-3 or TRBV12-4 with TRBJ1-5; D unclear. There are 13 residues in the CDR3. V was trimmed by 2 bases and J by 0 bases, leaving 2 bases between them. The CDR3 loop reads CASSLSSNQPQHF. The CDR3 DNA sequence: TGTGCCAGCAGTTTAAGTAGCAATCAGCCCCAGCATTTT.

This chain joins TRBV5-1 and TRBJ2-5; possibly TRBD2 for D (6 bases). With 3 bases removed from V and 5 bases from J, the gap between germline ends came to 11 bases. This CDR3 comprises 13 residues. The germline gives CDR1 SGHRS, CDR2 YFSETQ. CDR3 sequence (DNA): TGCGCCAGCAGCTCGACTAGTGTGGAGACCCAGTACTTC. Protein product: CASSSTSVETQYF. Filled out from reference TRBV5-1 and TRBJ2-5, the complete variable domain reads KAGVTQTPRYLIKTRGQQVTLSCSPISGHRSVSWYQQTPGQGLQFLFEYFSETQRNKGNFPGRFSGRQFSNSRSEMNVSTLELGDSALYLCASSSTSVETQYFGPGTRLLVL.

V is TRBV11-2 and J is TRBJ2-3; 9 bases agree with TRBD2. The CDR3 extends over 16 amino acids. Per the germline V gene, CDR1 is SGHAT and CDR2 is FQNNGV. V shed 7 bases, J shed 0 bases, and the junction held 8 bases outside the gene matches. CDR3: CASTSPLAGSTDTQYF. In DNA, the CDR3 is TGTGCCAGCACCTCCCCTCTAGCGGGGAGCACAGATACGCAGTATTTT.

The gene calls are TRBV7-3 and TRBJ2-1; D possibly corresponds to TRBD2 (6 bases). Germline V lookup: CDR1 SGHTA, CDR2 FQGTGA. This CDR3 is 12 amino acids long. V was clipped by 5 bases and J by 7 bases, with 9 bases between them. The CDR3 nucleotides read TGTGCCAGCAGCCCCGGAGGGAATGAGCAGTTCTTC. Residues: CASSPGGNEQFF.

This chain connects TRBV2 to TRBJ1-1, with D perhaps TRBD1 (6 bases). Germline CDR1 is SNHLY and CDR2 is FYNNEI. Trimming pared 7 bases from V and 1 base from J, leaving 16 bases between. The CDR3 length is 15 residues. CDR3 nucleotide sequence: TGTGCCAGCACAAGGGACATTCAACGGAACACTGAAGCTTTCTTT. This gives the protein CASTRDIQRNTEAFF.